This TCR beta chain derives from a study of tumor-infiltrating lymphocytes in primary liver carcinoma. The wider study: Spanning 4.2 to 10 cm, the tumors were T1-T3 N0M0.

RNA was extracted from whole blood without cell sorting, alongside germline DNA. TCR beta cDNA was prepared out of 500 ng total RNA by means of a constant-region primer. Employing slightly modified ARM-PCR, three nested multiplex PCR rounds were run, and these gave rise to the TCR beta libraries. A C-beta reverse primer was combined with TRBV1-TRBV30 forward primers in the first two PCR rounds, and each round had 10 cycles. A single record per CDR3 protein comes from TCRdb applying MiXCR to the multiplex PCR reads. The sample has almost 200,000 distinct CDR3 sequences; roughly two thirds are singletons. Remarks on this clonotype: A read error may account for a junction end that differs from germline.

The germline V gene encodes CDR1 MNHEY and CDR2 SVGAGI. The CDR3 runs 17 residues. The origin of this receptor is a woman aged 60-75 years with primary liver carcinoma and hepatitis B virus infection. Material for sequencing was peripheral blood. The chain carries TRBV6-5 and TRBJ1-4, with unresolved D. The chain's CDR3 is CTSSRPSRPGENEKLFF. The CDR3 DNA is TGTACCAGCAGTCGCCCAAGCCGCCCCGGGGAAAATGAAAAACTGTTTTTT.